This passage covers 21 T cell receptor beta chains from one sample sequenced in a study of cytomegalovirus exposure and HLA in healthy donors. Assay: immunoSEQ multiplex PCR; the TCRdb copy retains only in-frame clones and omits some. The data contain 140,000 to 150,000 clones, approximately 88% of them singletons. Sequencing was performed on PBMCs. Receptors were obtained from a man between 18 and 29 years old in good health and CMV-seropositive.

CDR3 loop: CASSSQGNNEQYF. The CDR3 DNA is TGTGCCAGCAGCTCACAGGGCAACAACGAGCAGTACTTC. V usage is TRBV7-3 and J usage is TRBJ2-7; TRBD1 is a possible D gene (6 bases). The CDR3 length is 13 residues. V was cut by 4 bases and J by 5 bases, with 12 bases left in between. Germline CDR1 SGHTA, CDR2 FQGTGA.

The chain joins TRBV6-6 to TRBJ1-2; the D is unclear. Germline V gene data show CDR1 as MNHNY and CDR2 as SVGAGI (reference sequence). This CDR3 contains 14 residues. Between the trimmed V and J ends, which lost 1 base and 8 bases, there was a span of 14 bases. CDR3 amino acids: CASSYFRGSYGYTF. CDR3 nucleotides: TGTGCCAGCAGTTACTTTCGAGGGAGTTACGGCTACACCTTC.

The CDR3, as DNA: TGTGCCAGCAGTCTACGTTGGACTAGCGGCTCTGGGGAGCTGTTTTTT. Translated: CASSLRWTSGSGELFF. The genes are TRBV6-6 and TRBJ2-2; the match to TRBD2 covers 10 bases. Unmatched junction bases numbered 11, after V lost 5 bases and J lost 8 bases. CDR1 and CDR2 (germline): MNHNY, SVGAGI (reference sequence). The CDR3 has 16 residues.

The V and J genes are TRBV5-1 and TRBJ2-7, with 7 bases identical to TRBD2. The CDR3 is 14 amino acids. Germline-derived CDR1 and CDR2 are SGHRS and YFSETQ. The ends lost 5 bases at V and 3 bases at J; junction bases unmatched: 8. The CDR3 region is CASSPVTSHYEQYF. CDR3 DNA: TGCGCCAGCAGTCCTGTGACTAGCCACTACGAGCAGTACTTC.

This clone was picked up one time. J is TRBJ2-5 and V is TRBV7-9; D is uncertain. CDR3 length: 12 amino acids. Germline-derived CDR1 and CDR2 are SEHNR and FQNEAQ (reference sequence). Trimming cost V 0 bases and J 4 bases, with 3 bases left between them. CDR3: CASSLARETQYF. The CDR3 nucleotides read TGTGCCAGCAGCTTAGCTCGAGAGACCCAGTACTTC. The full variable domain, its missing parts supplied by reference TRBV7-9 and TRBJ2-5, is DTGVSQNPRHKITKRGQNVTFRCDPISEHNRLYWYRQTLGQGPEFLTYFQNEAQLEKSRLLSDRFSAERPKGSFSTLEIQRTEQGDSAMYLCASSLARETQYFGPGTRLLVL.

This sequence joins TRBV13 and TRBJ2-2; the match to TRBD1 covers 11 bases. The germline V gene has CDR1 PRHDT and CDR2 FYEKMQ (reference sequence). Trimming removed 5 bases from V and 7 bases from J; junction bases left unmatched: 6. This CDR3 has 15 residues. This chain's CDR3 is CASSTWDRGSGELFF. The CDR3 nucleotides read TGTGCCAGCAGCACCTGGGACAGGGGGAGCGGGGAGCTGTTTTTT.

This chain connects TRBV4-1 to TRBJ2-3, with 10 bases fitting TRBD2. Per the germline V gene, CDR1 is MGHRA and CDR2 is YSYEKL. After removal of 4 bases from V and 6 bases from J, the junction contained 10 bases not matched to a gene. The CDR3 is made up of 16 amino acids. DNA of the CDR3: TGCGCCAGCAGCCCCGGTCTAGCGGGGGCATGGGATACGCAGTATTTT. Its translation is CASSPGLAGAWDTQYF.

The chain joins TRBV4-1 to TRBJ2-5; D perhaps matches TRBD2 (5 bases). Germline-derived CDR1 and CDR2 are MGHRA and YSYEKL. Trimming stripped 1 base from V and 5 bases from J, with 17 bases between. This CDR3 region has 16 residues. The CDR3 region has the DNA TGCGCCAGCAGCCAAGGAAATCTGAGGGCCCGGGAGACCCAGTACTTC. Its translation: CASSQGNLRARETQYF.

This chain connects TRBV4-1 to TRBJ2-1; tentative D call: TRBD1 (5 bases). CDR1 and CDR2 from the germline V gene are MGHRA and YSYEKL. The CDR3 loop spans 13 amino acids. Between the trimmed V and J ends, which lost 1 base and 12 bases, there was a span of 13 bases. The CDR3 DNA follows: TGCGCCAGCAGCCAAGGGACCAGGGTACGGCAGTTCTTC. Translated: CASSQGTRVRQFF.

The CDR3 nucleotides are TGTGCCAGCAGCTTAGGGAGACTGCACAAACCATCCTACAATGAGCAGTTCTTC. It yields the protein CASSLGRLHKPSYNEQFF. This rearrangement joins TRBV7-2 to TRBJ2-1; D uncertain. V lost 1 base, J lost 1 base, and 17 bases lay in between. CDR3 length: 18 residues. CDR1 is SGHTA, CDR2 FQGNSA, per germline.

The chain combines TRBV6-6 with TRBJ2-1; a possible D gene is TRBD2 (7 bases). Germline V lookup: CDR1 MNHNY, CDR2 SVGAGI (reference sequence). The CDR3 extends over 14 amino acids. V lost 0 bases and J 10 bases, leaving 13 bases between the germline ends. CDR3 loop: CASSYSTGGQEQFF. The CDR3 coding sequence is TGTGCCAGCAGTTACTCGACGGGGGGCCAGGAGCAGTTCTTC.

V gene TRBV30 combines with J gene TRBJ1-6, with 9 bases that match TRBD1. After removal of 8 bases from V and 12 bases from J, the junction contained 5 bases not matched to a gene. The CDR3 is 11 residues long. The germline V gene has CDR1 GTSNPN and CDR2 SVGIG (reference sequence). CDR3 sequence: CATSTGGPLHF. CDR3 coding DNA: TGTGCCACTTCGACAGGGGGACCCCTCCACTTT.

This clone is a singleton in its sample. The rearrangement joins TRBV4-1 to TRBJ2-1, with 7 nucleotides matching TRBD1. Per germline, CDR1 MGHRA and CDR2 YSYEKL. V was pared by 1 base and J by 8 bases, with 11 bases of the junction left unmatched. This CDR3 contains 16 residues. The CDR3 sequence: CASSQGPAGGRDEQFF. The CDR3 DNA sequence: TGCGCCAGCAGCCAAGGGCCGGCAGGGGGTCGGGATGAGCAGTTCTTC.

The rearrangement uses TRBV6-5 and TRBJ2-6; weak D call: TRBD1 (5 bases). CDR1 and CDR2 (germline): MNHEY, SVGAGI. The CDR3 has 15 amino acids. The V gene lost 5 bases and the J gene lost 4 bases, with 12 bases spanning the gap. The CDR3 DNA is TGTGCCAGCAGTCCCCAGGGATTAGGGGCCAACGTCCTGACTTTC. Translated: CASSPQGLGANVLTF.

This sequence joins TRBV28 and TRBJ2-7; TRBD2 matches at 13 bases. V was clipped by 3 bases and J by 3 bases; unmatched bases: 2. Germline CDR1 MDHEN, CDR2 SYDVKM. The CDR3 loop spans 15 amino acids. CDR3 amino acids: CASSFGTSGVYEQYF. In nucleotides, the CDR3 is TGTGCCAGCAGTTTCGGGACTAGCGGGGTCTACGAGCAGTACTTC. Full variable domain (remainder filled in from reference TRBV28 and TRBJ2-7): DVKVTQSSRYLVKRTGEKVFLECVQDMDHENMFWYRQDPGLGLRLIYFSYDVKMKEKGDIPEGYSVSREKKERFSLILESASTNQTSMYLCASSFGTSGVYEQYFGPGTRLTVT.

CDR3 region: CASSLGSTGLHEQYF. The CDR3 nucleotides read TGTGCCAGCAGCTTGGGATCGACAGGGCTCCACGAGCAGTACTTC. The chain is built from TRBV7-8 and TRBJ2-7; 7 bases match TRBD1. Germline V gene sequence: CDR1 SGHVS, CDR2 FQNEAQ. The ends lost 3 bases at V and 5 bases at J; junction bases unmatched: 10. The CDR3 loop spans 15 amino acids.

The chain combines TRBV6-5 with TRBJ1-6; D uncertain. V lost 9 bases to trimming and J lost 0 bases, with 12 bases between them. Looked up from germline, CDR1 is MNHEY and CDR2 is SVGAGI. The CDR3 spans 15 residues. CDR3 in DNA: TGTGCCAGTACTAGACGGAGCTCCTATAATTCACCCCTCCACTTT. Its translation is CASTRRSSYNSPLHF.

This chain joins TRBV19 and TRBJ1-2; D is perhaps TRBD1 (5 bases). The germline V gene has CDR1 LNHDA and CDR2 SQIVND (reference sequence). CDR3 length equals 13 residues. With 8 bases removed from V and 5 bases from J, the gap between germline ends came to 15 bases. CDR3 amino acids: CASSGGGGYGYTF. The CDR3 nucleotides are TGTGCCAGTTCGGGAGGCGGGGGATATGGCTACACCTTC.

This chain links TRBV6-1 with TRBJ1-5, with 8 bases matching TRBD1. This CDR3 has 15 amino acids. V was clipped by 2 bases and J by 4 bases; unmatched bases: 4. Germline CDR1 is MNHNS and CDR2 is SASEGT. CDR3 sequence (DNA): TGTGCCAGCAGTGAAAGTTGGACAGGGAATCAGCCCCAGCATTTT. This gives the protein CASSESWTGNQPQHF.

The table lists this clone with a few counts. The chain couples TRBV29-1 to TRBJ1-2; 8 bases are a match to TRBD1. The CDR3 is 12 residues long. The germline V gene has CDR1 SQVTM and CDR2 ANQGSEA. After removal of 6 bases from V and 6 bases from J, the junction contained 6 bases not matched to a gene. The chain's CDR3 is CSVAQGADGYTF. The DNA for the CDR3 is TGCAGCGTGGCCCAGGGGGCCGATGGCTACACCTTC.

The rearrangement links TRBV7-2 to TRBJ2-3; 7 nucleotides line up with TRBD1. The CDR3 contains 14 residues. V shed 0 bases and J 5 bases; nucleotides not matched to a gene: 2. Germline CDR1 SGHTA, CDR2 FQGNSA. CDR3 nucleotides: TGTGCCAGCAGCTTAGCGCCAGGGGGAGATACGCAGTATTTT. The encoded protein is CASSLAPGGDTQYF.